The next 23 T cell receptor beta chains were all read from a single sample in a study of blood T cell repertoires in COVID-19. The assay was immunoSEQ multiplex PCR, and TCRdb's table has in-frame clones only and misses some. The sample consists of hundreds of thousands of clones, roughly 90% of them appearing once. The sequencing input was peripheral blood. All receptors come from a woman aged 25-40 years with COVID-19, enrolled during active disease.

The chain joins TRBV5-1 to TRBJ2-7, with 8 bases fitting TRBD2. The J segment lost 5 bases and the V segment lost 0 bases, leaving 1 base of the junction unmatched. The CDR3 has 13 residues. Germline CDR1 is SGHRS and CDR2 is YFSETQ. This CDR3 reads CASSLERGHEQYF. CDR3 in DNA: TGCGCCAGCAGCTTGGAGCGGGGGCACGAGCAGTACTTC.

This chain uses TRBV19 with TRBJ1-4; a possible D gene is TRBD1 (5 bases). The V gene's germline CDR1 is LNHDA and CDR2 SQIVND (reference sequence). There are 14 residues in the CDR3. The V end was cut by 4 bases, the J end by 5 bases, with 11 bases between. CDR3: CASSRSDRNEKLFF. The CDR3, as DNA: TGTGCCAGTAGTAGATCCGACAGAAATGAAAAACTGTTTTTT.

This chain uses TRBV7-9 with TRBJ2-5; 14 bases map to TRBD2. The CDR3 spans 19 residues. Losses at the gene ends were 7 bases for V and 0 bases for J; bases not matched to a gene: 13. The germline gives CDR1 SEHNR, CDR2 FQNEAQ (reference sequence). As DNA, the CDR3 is TGTGCCAGCACCGAACCCCTGACTAGCGGGGGGGTCTACCAAGAGACCCAGTACTTC. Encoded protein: CASTEPLTSGGVYQETQYF.

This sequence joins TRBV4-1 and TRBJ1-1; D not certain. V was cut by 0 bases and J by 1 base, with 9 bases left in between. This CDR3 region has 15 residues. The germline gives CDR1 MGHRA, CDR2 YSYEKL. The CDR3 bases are TGCGCCAGCAGCCAAGATAGGGCGGGGAACACTGAAGCTTTCTTT. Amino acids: CASSQDRAGNTEAFF.

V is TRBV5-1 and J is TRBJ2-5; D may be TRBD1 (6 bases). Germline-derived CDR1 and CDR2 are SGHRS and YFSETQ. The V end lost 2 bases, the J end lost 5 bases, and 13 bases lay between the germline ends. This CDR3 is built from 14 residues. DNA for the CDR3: TGCGCCAGCAGCTTACAGGGATTAGGTGAGACCCAGTACTTC. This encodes CASSLQGLGETQYF.

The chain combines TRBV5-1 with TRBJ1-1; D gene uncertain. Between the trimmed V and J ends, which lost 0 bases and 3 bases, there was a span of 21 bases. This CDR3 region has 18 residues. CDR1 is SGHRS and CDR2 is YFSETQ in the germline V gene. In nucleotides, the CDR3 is TGCGCCAGCAGCTTGGGTTTGACCAAACTAGGGAGGGACACTGAAGCTTTCTTT. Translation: CASSLGLTKLGRDTEAFF.

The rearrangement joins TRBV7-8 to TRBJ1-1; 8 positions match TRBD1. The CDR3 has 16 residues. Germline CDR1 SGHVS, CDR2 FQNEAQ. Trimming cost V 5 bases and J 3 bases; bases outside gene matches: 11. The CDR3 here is CASSLDRAPTYTEAFF. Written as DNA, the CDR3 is TGTGCCAGCAGCCTGGACAGGGCCCCTACCTACACTGAAGCTTTCTTT.

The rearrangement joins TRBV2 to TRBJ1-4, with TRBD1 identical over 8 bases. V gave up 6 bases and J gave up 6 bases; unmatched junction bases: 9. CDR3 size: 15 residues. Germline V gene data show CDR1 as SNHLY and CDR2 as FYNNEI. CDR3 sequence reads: CASSLGQGAYEKLFF. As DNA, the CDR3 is TGTGCCAGCAGCCTCGGTCAGGGGGCCTATGAAAAACTGTTTTTT. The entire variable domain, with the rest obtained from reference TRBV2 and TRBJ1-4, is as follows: EPEVTQTPSHQVTQMGQEVILRCVPISNHLYFYWYRQILGQKVEFLVSFYNNEISEKSEIFDDQFSVERPDGSNFTLKIRSTKLEDSAMYFCASSLGQGAYEKLFFGSGTQLSVL.

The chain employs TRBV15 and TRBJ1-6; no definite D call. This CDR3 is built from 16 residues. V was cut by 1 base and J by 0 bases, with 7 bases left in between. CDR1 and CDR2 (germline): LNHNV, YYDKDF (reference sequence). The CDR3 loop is CATSRVWSSYNSPLHF. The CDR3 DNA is TGTGCCACCAGCAGAGTTTGGAGCTCCTATAATTCACCCCTCCACTTT.

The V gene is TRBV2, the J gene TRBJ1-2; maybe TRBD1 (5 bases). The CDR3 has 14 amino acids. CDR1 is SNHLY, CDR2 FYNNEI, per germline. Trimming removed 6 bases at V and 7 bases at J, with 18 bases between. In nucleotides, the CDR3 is TGTGCCAGCAGGGCATACACAGGAAGGTCTGGCTACACCTTC. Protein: CASRAYTGRSGYTF.

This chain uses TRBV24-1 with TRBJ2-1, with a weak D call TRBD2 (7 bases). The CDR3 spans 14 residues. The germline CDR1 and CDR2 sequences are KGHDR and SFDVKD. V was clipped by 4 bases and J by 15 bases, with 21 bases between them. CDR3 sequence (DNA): TGTGCCACCAGTGACATTGGTGGGGGGGCCCGGCGGTTCTTC. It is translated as CATSDIGGGARRFF.

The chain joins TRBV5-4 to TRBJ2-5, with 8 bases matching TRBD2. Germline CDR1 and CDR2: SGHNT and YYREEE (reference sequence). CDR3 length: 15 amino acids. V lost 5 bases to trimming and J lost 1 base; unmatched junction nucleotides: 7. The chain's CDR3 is CASRFSRGGQETQYF. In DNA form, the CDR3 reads TGTGCCAGCAGGTTCTCCCGGGGGGGCCAAGAGACCCAGTACTTC.

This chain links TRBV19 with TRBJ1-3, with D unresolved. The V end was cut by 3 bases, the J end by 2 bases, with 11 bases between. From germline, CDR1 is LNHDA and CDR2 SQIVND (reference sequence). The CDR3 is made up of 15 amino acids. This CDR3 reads CASSMGRSAGNTIYF. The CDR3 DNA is TGTGCCAGTAGTATGGGTCGGAGTGCTGGAAACACCATATATTTT.

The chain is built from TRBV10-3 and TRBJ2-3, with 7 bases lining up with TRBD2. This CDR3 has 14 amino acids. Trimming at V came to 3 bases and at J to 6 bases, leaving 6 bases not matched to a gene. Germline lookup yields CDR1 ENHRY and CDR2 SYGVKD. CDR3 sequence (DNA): TGTGCCATCAGTGAAAGCGGGGTCGAGGATACGCAGTATTTT. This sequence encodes CAISESGVEDTQYF.

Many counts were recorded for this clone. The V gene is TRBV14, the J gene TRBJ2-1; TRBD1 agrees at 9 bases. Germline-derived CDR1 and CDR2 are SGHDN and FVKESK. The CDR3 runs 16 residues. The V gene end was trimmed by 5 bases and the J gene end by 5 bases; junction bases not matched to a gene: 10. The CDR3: CASSRLPGQGDNEQFF. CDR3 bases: TGTGCCAGCAGCAGGCTTCCGGGACAGGGAGACAATGAGCAGTTCTTC.

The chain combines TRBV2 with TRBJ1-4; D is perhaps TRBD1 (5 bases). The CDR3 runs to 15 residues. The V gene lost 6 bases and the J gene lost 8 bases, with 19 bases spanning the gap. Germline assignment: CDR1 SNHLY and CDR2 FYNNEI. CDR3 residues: CASRGSGVKLEKLFF. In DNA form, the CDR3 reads TGTGCCAGCAGGGGATCGGGGGTTAAACTGGAAAAACTGTTTTTT.

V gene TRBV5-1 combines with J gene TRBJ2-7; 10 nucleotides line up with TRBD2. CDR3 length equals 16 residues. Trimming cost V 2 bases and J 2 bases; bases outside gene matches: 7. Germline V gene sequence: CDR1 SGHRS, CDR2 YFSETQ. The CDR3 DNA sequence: TGCGCCAGCAGCTTCCGATTAGCGGGGGGTCCCTACGAGCAGTACTTC. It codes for CASSFRLAGGPYEQYF.

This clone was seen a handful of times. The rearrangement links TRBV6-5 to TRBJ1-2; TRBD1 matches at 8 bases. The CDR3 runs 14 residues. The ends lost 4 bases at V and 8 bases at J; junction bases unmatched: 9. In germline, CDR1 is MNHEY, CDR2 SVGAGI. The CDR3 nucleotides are TGTGCCAGCAGTTCCTACCAGGGGGCCGAGGGCTACACCTTC. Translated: CASSSYQGAEGYTF.

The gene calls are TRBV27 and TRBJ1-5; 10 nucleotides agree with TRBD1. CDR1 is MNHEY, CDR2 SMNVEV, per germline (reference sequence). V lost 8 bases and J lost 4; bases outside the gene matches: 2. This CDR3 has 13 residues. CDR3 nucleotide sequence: TGTGCCAGCGGGGACAGGGGTAATCAGCCCCAGCATTTT. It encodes CASGDRGNQPQHF.

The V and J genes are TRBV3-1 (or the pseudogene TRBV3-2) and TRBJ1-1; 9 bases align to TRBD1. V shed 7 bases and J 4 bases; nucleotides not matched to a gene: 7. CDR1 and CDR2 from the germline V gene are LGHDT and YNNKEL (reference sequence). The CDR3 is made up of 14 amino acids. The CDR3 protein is CASTLGQGGTEAFF. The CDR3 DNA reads TGTGCCAGCACCCTGGGACAGGGCGGCACTGAAGCTTTCTTT.

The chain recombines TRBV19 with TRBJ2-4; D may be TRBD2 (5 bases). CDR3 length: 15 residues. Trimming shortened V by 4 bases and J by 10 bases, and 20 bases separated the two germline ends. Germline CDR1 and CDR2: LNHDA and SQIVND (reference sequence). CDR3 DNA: TGTGCCAGTAGTAAAAGGCCAGCGGACTTGAGTATTCAGTACTTC. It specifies CASSKRPADLSIQYF.

CDR3 coding DNA: TGTGCCAGCAGCTTAGCACACCTTAGGTCGGCCGGGGGGGCTAATGAGCAGTTCTTC. It translates to CASSLAHLRSAGGANEQFF. The chain couples TRBV11-1 to TRBJ2-1, with 8 bases fitting TRBD2. Trimming took 0 bases from V and 7 from J; bases not matched to a gene: 17. Germline CDR1 reads SGHAT; CDR2 reads FQDESV (reference sequence). This CDR3 contains 19 residues.

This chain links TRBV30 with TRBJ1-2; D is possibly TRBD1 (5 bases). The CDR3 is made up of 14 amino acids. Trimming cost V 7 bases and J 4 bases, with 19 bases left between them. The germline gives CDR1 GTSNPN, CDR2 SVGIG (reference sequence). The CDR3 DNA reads TGTGCCTCCAGCAGGACAACTATCCTCTATGGCTACACCTTC. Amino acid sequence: CASSRTTILYGYTF.